This T cell receptor beta chain originates from a study of early T cells in non-severe SARS-CoV-2 infection (dated by TCRdb to 2020 to 2022). Study-wide context: Because TCR sequencing relied on bulk RNA taken from unsorted whole blood, pairing of alpha and beta chains was not possible. The full study reports these points: VDJdb matching was skewed toward anti-spike CD8 responses and likely underestimated virus-specific expansions, missing private and CD4 specificities.

For this clonotype: Its antigen target is currently unknown. No base quality information exists; no much larger clone differs at one position.

Receptors were amplified or captured by 5' RACE. TCRdb lists the instrument as NextSeq 500. Unique molecular identifiers were attached to individual cDNA molecules in the TCR library protocol so that sequencing error and PCR bias could be corrected. Both TCR alpha and beta chains were sequenced, and tight co-correlation was observed between alpha and beta sequence abundances in each sample. The published analysis was carried out like this. V gene, J gene and CDR3 annotation of TCR sequences was performed with Decombinator V4. Expanded TCRs were defined as changing significantly between any two time points under a Poisson model with p below 0.0001. Abundances of TCRs were expressed as counts per million after normalisation to the total number of TCRs sequenced in each sample. TRAV1-2 paired with TRAJ12, TRAJ20 or TRAJ33 defined MAIT TCRs, while TRAV10 paired with TRAJ18 defined iNKT TCRs. VDJdb, accessed 1 November 2021, was searched for CMV, EBV and SARS-CoV-2 annotated TCRs, with TCRs annotated for multiple antigens excluded. TCRdb's own reprocessing of the public reads used fastp at Q25 and MiXCR and kept productive beta chains. CDR3 protein duplicates are merged, each entry listing the most common genes and DNA. For this entry, the V and J calls and clone size follow TCRdb and not the study's own pipeline. The sample table holds 60,000 or so distinct CDR3 sequences, of which 10% to 11% were seen once. The ten top clones hold 1.7% of the sample.

CDR1 and CDR2 (MNHEY, SVGAGI) derive from the germline V gene. Counted from cysteine to phenylalanine, this CDR3 has 14 amino acids. Only CDR3 DNA is held: 42 bases, read in frame from base 1. At the junction V is shortened by 2 bases and J by 0 bases, with 8 bases in between. A case-control design nested within a healthcare worker cohort in London, UK, was used, with weekly nasopharyngeal swab PCR tests and blood sampling performed. Between 23 and 31 March 2020, the week of the UK lockdown, healthcare workers were enrolled and then followed up weekly for as long as 16 weeks. In this chain, TRBV6-5 is recombined with TRBJ2-7; a tentative D call is TRBD2 (6 bases match). The origin of this receptor is an adult who was a healthcare worker with PCR-confirmed SARS-CoV-2 infection or an uninfected control (not recorded which). The sequenced material came from whole blood. The CDR3: CASSYRGSSYEQYF. The sequenced DNA: TGTGCCAGCAGTTACCGGGGGTCCTCCTACGAGCAGTACTTC.